The rows below give T cell receptor beta chains drawn from one sample of a study of blood T cell repertoires in COVID-19. Sequencing used immunoSEQ multiplex PCR; TCRdb keeps in-frame clones, though not all of them. Of about 200,000 clones listed, approximately 94% are singletons. Sequenced material: peripheral blood. The receptors originated from a man under 40 with COVID-19, enrolled during active disease. CDR3s include the opening cysteine and the closing phenylalanine or tryptophan.

TRBV4-2 CASSQVIGGYGELFF
TRBV5-1 CASSLGGIHNEQFF
TRBV7-2 CASSLGMGRNTEAFF
TRBV7-3 CASSPGTDTEAFF
TRBV3-1/TRBV3-2 CASSQSQGVYMGGNQPQHF
TRBV5-1 CASSLTGTEDQPQHF
TRBV3-1/TRBV3-2 CASSQTLAGANTDTQYF
TRBV3-1/TRBV3-2 CASSQERGGRSYNEQFF
TRBV5-4 CASSSRQATYNEQFF
TRBV15 CATAGLDRGPGEKLFF